This T cell receptor beta chain originates from a study of tumor T cells in aggressive B-cell lymphoma. The CDR3 contains 14 residues. V was shortened by 0 bases and J by 4 bases, with 10 bases between the two germline ends. Germline loops: CDR1 LGHNA, CDR2 YSLEER. Using immunoSEQ multiplex PCR, the repertoire was profiled, and TCRdb retains in-frame clones only, with some absent. The sample carries 10,000 or so clones, approximately 84% recorded once. The sequence was obtained from an adult with diffuse large B cell lymphoma. The gene calls are TRBV4-3 and TRBJ2-7; D not resolved. Material for sequencing was tumor tissue. This CDR3 is CASSQDIRLYEQYF. CDR3 coding DNA: TGCGCCAGCAGCCAAGACATTCGACTGTACGAGCAGTACTTC.